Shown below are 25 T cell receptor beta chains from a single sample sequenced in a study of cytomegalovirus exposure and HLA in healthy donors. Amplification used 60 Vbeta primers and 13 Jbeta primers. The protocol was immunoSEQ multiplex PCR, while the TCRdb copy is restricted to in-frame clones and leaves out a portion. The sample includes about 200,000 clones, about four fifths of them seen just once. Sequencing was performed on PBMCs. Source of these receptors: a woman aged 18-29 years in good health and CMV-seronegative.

DNA for the CDR3: TGCGCCAGCAGCTTGCAGGGGGCCTATGGAAACACCATATATTTT. It specifies CASSLQGAYGNTIYF. This sequence joins TRBV5-1 and TRBJ1-3; TRBD1 agrees at 8 bases. V trimming: 1 base; J trimming: 3 bases; junction bases outside the gene matches: 3. CDR1 and CDR2 from the germline V gene are SGHRS and YFSETQ. The CDR3 length is 15 residues.

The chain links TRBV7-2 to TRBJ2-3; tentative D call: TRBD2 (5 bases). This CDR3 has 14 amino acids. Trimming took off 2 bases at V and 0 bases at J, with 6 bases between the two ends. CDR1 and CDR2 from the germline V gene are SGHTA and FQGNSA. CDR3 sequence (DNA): TGTGCCAGCAGCTTACAGCGGAGCACAGATACGCAGTATTTT. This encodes CASSLQRSTDTQYF.

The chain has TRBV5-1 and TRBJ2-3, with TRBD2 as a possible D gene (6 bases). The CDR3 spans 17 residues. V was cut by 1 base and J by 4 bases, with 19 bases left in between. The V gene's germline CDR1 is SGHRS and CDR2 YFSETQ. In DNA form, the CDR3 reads TGCGCCAGCAGCTTGTGCTCTACGGGGGATTGTGCAGATACGCAGTATTTT. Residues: CASSLCSTGDCADTQYF.

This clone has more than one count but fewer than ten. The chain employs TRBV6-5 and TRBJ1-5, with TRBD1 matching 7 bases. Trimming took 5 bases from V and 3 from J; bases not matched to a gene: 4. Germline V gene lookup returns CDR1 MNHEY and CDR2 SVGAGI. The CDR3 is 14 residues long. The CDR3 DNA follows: TGTGCCAGCAGTCCCGGGACAGCCAATCAGCCCCAGCATTTT. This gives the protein CASSPGTANQPQHF.

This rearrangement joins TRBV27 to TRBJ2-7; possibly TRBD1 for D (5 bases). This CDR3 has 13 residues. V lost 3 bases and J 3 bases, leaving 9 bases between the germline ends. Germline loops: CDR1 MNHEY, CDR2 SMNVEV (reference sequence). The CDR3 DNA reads TGTGCCAGCAGTTTCAGGGTAGACTACGAGCAGTACTTC. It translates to CASSFRVDYEQYF.

CDR3 coding DNA: TGTGCCAGCAGCTTGGGGGCGGGCAGTTATAATGAAAAACTGTTTTTT. This encodes CASSLGAGSYNEKLFF. This sequence joins TRBV5-6 and TRBJ1-4; D is undetermined. The CDR3 covers 16 residues. The germline V gene has CDR1 SGHDT and CDR2 YYEEEE. Trimming cost V 0 bases and J 4 bases, with 13 bases left between them.

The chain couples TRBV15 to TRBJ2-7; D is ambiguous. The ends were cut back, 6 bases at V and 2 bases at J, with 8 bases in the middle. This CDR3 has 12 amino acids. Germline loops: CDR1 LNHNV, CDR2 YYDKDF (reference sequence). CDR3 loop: CATRGAAYEQYF. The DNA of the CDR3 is TGTGCCACCAGAGGTGCGGCCTACGAGCAGTACTTC.

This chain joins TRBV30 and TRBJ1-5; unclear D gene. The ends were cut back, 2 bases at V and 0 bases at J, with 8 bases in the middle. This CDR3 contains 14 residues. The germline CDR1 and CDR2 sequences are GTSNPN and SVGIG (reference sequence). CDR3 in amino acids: CAWSLEYSNQPQHF. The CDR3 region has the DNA TGTGCCTGGAGTTTAGAATATAGCAATCAGCCCCAGCATTTT.

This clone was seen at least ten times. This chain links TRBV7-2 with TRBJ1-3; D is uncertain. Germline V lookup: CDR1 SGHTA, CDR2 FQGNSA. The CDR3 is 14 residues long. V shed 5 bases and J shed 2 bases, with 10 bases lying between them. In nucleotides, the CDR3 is TGTGCCAGCAGCGAAGGGAGCACTGGAAACACCATATATTTT. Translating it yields CASSEGSTGNTIYF.

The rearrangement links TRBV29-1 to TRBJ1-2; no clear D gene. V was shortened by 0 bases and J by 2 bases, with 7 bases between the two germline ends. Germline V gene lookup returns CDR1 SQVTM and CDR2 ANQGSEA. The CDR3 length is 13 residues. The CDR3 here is CSVEEGRNYGYTF. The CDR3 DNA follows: TGCAGCGTTGAAGAGGGCAGGAACTATGGCTACACCTTC.

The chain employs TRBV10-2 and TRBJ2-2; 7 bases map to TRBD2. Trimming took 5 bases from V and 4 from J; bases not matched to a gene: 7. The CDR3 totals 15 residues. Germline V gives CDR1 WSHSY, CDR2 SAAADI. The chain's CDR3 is CASSLASGLTGELFF. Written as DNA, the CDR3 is TGCGCCAGCAGTTTAGCTAGCGGACTCACCGGGGAGCTGTTTTTT.

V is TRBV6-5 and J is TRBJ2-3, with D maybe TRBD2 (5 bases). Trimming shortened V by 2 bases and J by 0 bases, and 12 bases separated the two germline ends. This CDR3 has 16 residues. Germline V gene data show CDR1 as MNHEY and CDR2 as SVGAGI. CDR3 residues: CASSYAEGSSTDTQYF. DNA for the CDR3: TGTGCCAGCAGTTACGCTGAGGGCTCTAGCACAGATACGCAGTATTTT.

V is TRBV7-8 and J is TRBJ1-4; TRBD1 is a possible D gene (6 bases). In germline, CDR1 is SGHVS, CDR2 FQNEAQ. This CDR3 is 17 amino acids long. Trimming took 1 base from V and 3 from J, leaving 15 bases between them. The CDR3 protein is CASSLVEKGVANEKLFF. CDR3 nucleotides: TGTGCCAGCAGCTTAGTTGAGAAGGGGGTAGCTAATGAAAAACTGTTTTTT.

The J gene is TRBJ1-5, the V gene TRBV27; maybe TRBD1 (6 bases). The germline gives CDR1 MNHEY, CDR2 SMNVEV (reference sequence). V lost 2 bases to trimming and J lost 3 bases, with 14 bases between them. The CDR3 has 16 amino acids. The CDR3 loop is CASSLRGSGVNQPQHF. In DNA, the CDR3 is TGTGCCAGCAGTTTAAGGGGGAGTGGGGTCAATCAGCCCCAGCATTTT.

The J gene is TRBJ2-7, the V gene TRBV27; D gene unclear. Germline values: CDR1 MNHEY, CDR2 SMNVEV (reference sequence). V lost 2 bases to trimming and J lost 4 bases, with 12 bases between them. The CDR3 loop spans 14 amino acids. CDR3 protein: CASSLIYMEYEQYF. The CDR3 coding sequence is TGTGCCAGCAGTTTAATTTATATGGAGTACGAGCAGTACTTC.

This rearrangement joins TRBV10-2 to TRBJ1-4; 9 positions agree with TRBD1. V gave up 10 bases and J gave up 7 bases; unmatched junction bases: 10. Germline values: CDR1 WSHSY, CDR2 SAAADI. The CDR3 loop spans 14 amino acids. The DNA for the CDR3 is TGCGCCACACGTTTCGGGACAGGGATTGAAAAACTGTTTTTT. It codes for CATRFGTGIEKLFF.

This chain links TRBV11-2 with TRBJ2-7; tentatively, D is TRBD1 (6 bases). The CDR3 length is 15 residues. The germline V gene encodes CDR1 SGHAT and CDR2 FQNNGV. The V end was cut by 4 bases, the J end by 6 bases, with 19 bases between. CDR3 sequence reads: CASSYRNRAFCEQYF. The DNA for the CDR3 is TGTGCCAGCAGCTACCGGAACAGGGCATTCTGCGAGCAGTACTTC.

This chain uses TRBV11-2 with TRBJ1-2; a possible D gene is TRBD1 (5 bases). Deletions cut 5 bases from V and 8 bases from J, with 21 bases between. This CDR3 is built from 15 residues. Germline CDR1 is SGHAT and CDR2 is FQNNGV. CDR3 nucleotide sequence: TGTGCCAGCAGCCCTATCAGGGCGGGGGTGGGGGGCTACACCTTC. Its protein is CASSPIRAGVGGYTF.

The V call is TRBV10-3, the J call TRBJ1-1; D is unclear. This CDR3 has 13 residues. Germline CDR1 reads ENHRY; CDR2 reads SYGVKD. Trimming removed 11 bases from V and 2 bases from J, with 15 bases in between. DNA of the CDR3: TGTGCCTCCGCGACAAATACTAACACTGAAGCTTTCTTT. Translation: CASATNTNTEAFF.

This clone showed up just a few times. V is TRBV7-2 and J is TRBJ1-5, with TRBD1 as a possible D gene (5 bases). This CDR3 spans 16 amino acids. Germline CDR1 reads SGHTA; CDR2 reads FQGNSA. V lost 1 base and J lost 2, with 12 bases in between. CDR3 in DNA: TGTGCCAGCAGCTTAGAACGGACAAACGGCAATCAGCCCCAGCATTTT. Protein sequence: CASSLERTNGNQPQHF.

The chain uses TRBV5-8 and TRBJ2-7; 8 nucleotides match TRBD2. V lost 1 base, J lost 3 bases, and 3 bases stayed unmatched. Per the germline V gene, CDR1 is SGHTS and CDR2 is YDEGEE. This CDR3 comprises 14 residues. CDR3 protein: CASSLRREVYEQYV. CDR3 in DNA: TGTGCCAGCAGCTTGCGGCGGGAGGTCTACGAGCAGTACGTC.

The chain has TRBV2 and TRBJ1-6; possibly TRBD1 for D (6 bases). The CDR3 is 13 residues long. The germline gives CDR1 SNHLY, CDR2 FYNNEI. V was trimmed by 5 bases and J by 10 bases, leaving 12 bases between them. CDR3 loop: CASSFGGASPLHF. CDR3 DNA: TGTGCCAGCAGTTTTGGGGGGGCCTCACCCCTCCACTTT.

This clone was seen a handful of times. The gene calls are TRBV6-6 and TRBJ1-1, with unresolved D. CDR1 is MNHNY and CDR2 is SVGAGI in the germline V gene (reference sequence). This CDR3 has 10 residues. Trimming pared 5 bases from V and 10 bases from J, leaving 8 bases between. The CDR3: CASSKTGAFF. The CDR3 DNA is TGTGCCAGCAGTAAAACGGGAGCTTTCTTT.

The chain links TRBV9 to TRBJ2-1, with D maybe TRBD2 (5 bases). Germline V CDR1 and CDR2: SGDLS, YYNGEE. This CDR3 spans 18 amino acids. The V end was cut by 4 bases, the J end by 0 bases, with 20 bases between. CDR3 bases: TGTGCCAGCAGCCCTGGAGGTGGGCTTGCAAGCTCCTACAATGAGCAGTTCTTC. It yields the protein CASSPGGGLASSYNEQFF. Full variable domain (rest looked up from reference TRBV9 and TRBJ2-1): DSGVTQTPKHLITATGQRVTLRCSPRSGDLSVYWYQQSLDQGLQFLIQYYNGEERAKGNILERFSAQQFPDLHSELNLSSLELGDSALYFCASSPGGGLASSYNEQFFGPGTRLTVL.

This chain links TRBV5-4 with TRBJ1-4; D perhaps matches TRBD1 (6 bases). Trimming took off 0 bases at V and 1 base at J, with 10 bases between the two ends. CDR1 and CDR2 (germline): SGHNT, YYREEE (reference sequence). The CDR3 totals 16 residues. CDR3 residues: CASSLAGAETNEKLFF. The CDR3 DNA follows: TGTGCCAGCAGCTTGGCAGGGGCCGAAACTAATGAAAAACTGTTTTTT.